Presented here are 25 T cell receptor beta chains from one specimen sequenced in a study of cytomegalovirus exposure and HLA in healthy donors. PCR amplification relied on 60 Vbeta primers (plus 13 Jbeta primers). Sequencing was performed with immunoSEQ multiplex PCR; in TCRdb, only in-frame clones are kept and a portion is missing. The sample consists of about 130,000 clones, over 70% of them appearing once. The sequenced sample was PBMCs. The receptors were sampled from a woman aged 50 to 60 in good health and CMV-seronegative.

The chain couples TRBV15 to TRBJ1-4; 7 nucleotides agree with TRBD1. V shed 1 base and J 13 bases; nucleotides not matched to a gene: 15. The germline V gene encodes CDR1 LNHNV and CDR2 YYDKDF (reference sequence). CDR3 size: 16 residues. CDR3 residues: CATSRGRATGLNGLFF. In DNA, the CDR3 is TGTGCCACCAGCAGAGGGCGGGCGACAGGGCTAAACGGACTGTTTTTT.

The chain recombines TRBV18 with TRBJ2-5; TRBD1 matches at 8 bases. V lost 6 bases and J lost 6; bases outside the gene matches: 6. The CDR3 sequence is 13 residues long. Germline-derived CDR1 and CDR2 are KGHSH and LQKENI. The CDR3 protein is CASSPQGAQTQYF. Here the CDR3 DNA reads TGTGCCAGCTCCCCCCAGGGGGCACAGACCCAGTACTTC.

The chain recombines TRBV10-3 with TRBJ2-3; 7 nucleotides align to TRBD1. Trimming took 4 bases from V and 1 from J; bases not matched to a gene: 2. The germline V gene encodes CDR1 ENHRY and CDR2 SYGVKD. There are 14 residues in the CDR3. The CDR3 DNA reads as TGTGCCATCAGTGGACAGGGCGGCACAGATACGCAGTATTTT. It translates to CAISGQGGTDTQYF.

This chain joins TRBV27 and TRBJ2-7; 7 bases align to TRBD1. CDR3 length: 17 amino acids. Germline V gives CDR1 MNHEY, CDR2 SMNVEV (reference sequence). The J segment lost 4 bases and the V segment lost 5 bases, leaving 17 bases of the junction unmatched. CDR3 coding DNA: TGTGCCAGCAGTCCGTCGACAGGGCCGATATCAGCTTACGAGCAGTACTTC. This sequence encodes CASSPSTGPISAYEQYF.

This chain links TRBV18 with TRBJ1-1; D gene unclear. There are 15 residues in the CDR3. Trimming took off 3 bases at V and 3 bases at J, with 14 bases between the two ends. Per germline, CDR1 KGHSH and CDR2 LQKENI. DNA for the CDR3: TGTGCCAGCTCACCTTCGTGGGTGAGGGACACTGAAGCTTTCTTT. Protein product: CASSPSWVRDTEAFF.

About this clone: A read error may account for a junction end that differs from germline. This chain joins TRBV28 and TRBJ2-7, with D perhaps matching TRBD1 (5 bases). Germline V gene data show CDR1 as MDHEN and CDR2 as SYDVKM. This CDR3 spans 14 amino acids. The CDR3 DNA reads TGTGCCAGCAACAGGTATGGAATTTCCTACGAGCGGTACTTC. Translation: CASNRYGISYERYF.

The chain carries TRBV7-2 and TRBJ2-7; 7 bases fit TRBD2. The junction had 5 bases not matched to a gene; V was cut back by 8 bases and J by 1 base. Germline V gives CDR1 SGHTA, CDR2 FQGNSA. This CDR3 comprises 13 residues. DNA of the CDR3: TGTGCCAGCCGCGGGAGACAATCCTACGAGCAGTACTTC. It is translated as CASRGRQSYEQYF.

The chain is built from TRBV28 and TRBJ1-6; 8 positions agree with TRBD1. CDR1 is MDHEN and CDR2 is SYDVKM in the germline V gene. V dropped 6 bases and J dropped 7; count of bases not matched to a gene: 8. CDR3 size: 15 residues. The CDR3, as DNA: TGTGCCAGCAGGCCTACAGGGGGAGGCAATTCACCCCTCCACTTT. Amino acid sequence: CASRPTGGGNSPLHF.

This chain joins TRBV6-5 and TRBJ2-2; 10 positions match TRBD2. Germline CDR1 reads MNHEY; CDR2 reads SVGAGI. Trimming removed 5 bases from V and 1 base from J; junction bases left unmatched: 1. The CDR3 is made up of 15 amino acids. The CDR3 DNA reads TGTGCCAGCAGTAGGACTAGCGGGAACACCGGGGAGCTGTTTTTT. It is translated as CASSRTSGNTGELFF.

The chain couples TRBV29-1 to TRBJ2-5; D gene unclear. CDR3 length equals 11 residues. Germline V CDR1 and CDR2: SQVTM, ANQGSEA. With 5 bases removed from V and 5 bases from J, the gap between germline ends came to 9 bases. CDR3 sequence (DNA): TGCAGCGTTTATAACGGGGAGACCCAGTACTTC. It is translated as CSVYNGETQYF. The full variable domain, its missing parts supplied by reference TRBV29-1 and TRBJ2-5, is SAVISQKPSRDICQRGTSLTIQCQVDSQVTMMFWYRQQPGQSLTLIATANQGSEATYESGFVIDKFPISRPNLTFSTLTVSNMSPEDSSIYLCSVYNGETQYFGPGTRLLVL.

This chain connects TRBV6-5 to TRBJ2-5, with a possible D match to TRBD1 (6 bases). The V end was cut by 5 bases, the J end by 7 bases, with 17 bases between. The CDR3 length is 14 residues. CDR1 and CDR2 (germline): MNHEY, SVGAGI. The CDR3 loop reads CASSNTRDTGTQYF. The CDR3 DNA follows: TGTGCCAGCAGTAACACCCGGGACACGGGGACCCAGTACTTC.

This clone was recorded a few times. The chain joins TRBV11-2 to TRBJ1-5; TRBD1 is a possible D gene (6 bases). The V gene's germline CDR1 is SGHAT and CDR2 FQNNGV. Trimming removed 3 bases from V and 5 bases from J, with 14 bases in between. The CDR3 contains 15 residues. CDR3 amino acids: CASSFDGDRYQPQHF. The DNA of the CDR3 is TGTGCCAGCAGCTTCGACGGAGACAGGTATCAGCCCCAGCATTTT.

This chain connects TRBV29-1 to TRBJ1-1; 7 nucleotides line up with TRBD1. Losses at the gene ends were 6 bases for V and 4 bases for J; bases not matched to a gene: 8. Germline CDR1 and CDR2: SQVTM and ANQGSEA. The CDR3 runs to 13 residues. CDR3 sequence (DNA): TGCAGCGTCCAAAGGGGGCAGGGCACTGAAGCTTTCTTT. Translation gives CSVQRGQGTEAFF.

V gene TRBV28 combines with J gene TRBJ2-5; TRBD1 agrees at 8 bases. With the DNA end fitting TRBJ2-7 better, the J assignment may be wrong. The CDR3 totals 13 residues. The germline CDR1 and CDR2 sequences are MDHEN and SYDVKM. This CDR3 reads CASKRTGTYEQYF. In DNA, the CDR3 is TGTGCCAGTAAAAGGACAGGGACCTACGAGCAGTACTTC.

The chain is built from TRBV10-3 and TRBJ2-5, with 9 nucleotides matching TRBD2. With V trimmed by 4 bases and J by 2 bases, 8 bases remained unmatched. CDR3 length equals 16 residues. Germline-derived CDR1 and CDR2 are ENHRY and SYGVKD. The CDR3 DNA sequence: TGTGCCATCAGTGTTGGGGTAGCGGGAGCTCAAGAGACCCAGTACTTC. The encoded protein is CAISVGVAGAQETQYF.

V and J are TRBV10-3 and TRBJ2-1; TRBD2 matches 8 bases. Germline assignment: CDR1 ENHRY and CDR2 SYGVKD. V shed 8 bases, J shed 10 bases, and the junction held 13 bases outside the gene matches. The CDR3 consists of 14 residues. The chain's CDR3 is CAIHREGRGVEQFF. The CDR3 DNA is TGTGCCATCCATCGGGAGGGCCGTGGAGTAGAGCAGTTCTTC.

The chain is built from TRBV19 and TRBJ1-1, with 8 bases lining up with TRBD1. This CDR3 region has 15 residues. The V segment lost 1 base and the J segment 4 bases; nucleotides outside the gene matches: 5. Per germline, CDR1 LNHDA and CDR2 SQIVND (reference sequence). The CDR3 nucleotides read TGTGCCAGTAGTATAGGTGGGACAGGTTCCACTGAAGCTTTCTTT. This sequence encodes CASSIGGTGSTEAFF.

There are a few counts of this clone. The V and J genes are TRBV27 and TRBJ2-7; D not resolved. V lost 5 bases and J lost 0, with 14 bases in between. Germline V gives CDR1 MNHEY, CDR2 SMNVEV (reference sequence). The CDR3 loop spans 15 amino acids. As DNA, the CDR3 is TGTGCCAGCAGTCCCCAGTCCTTCAGCTCCTACGAGCAGTACTTC. It encodes CASSPQSFSSYEQYF.

This rearrangement joins TRBV29-1 to TRBJ2-6; D might be TRBD1 (5 bases). Between the trimmed V and J ends, which lost 7 bases and 1 base, there was a span of 5 bases. The CDR3 consists of 12 residues. The germline V gene encodes CDR1 SQVTM and CDR2 ANQGSEA. The CDR3 reads CSGQSGANVLTF. The CDR3 DNA is TGCAGCGGACAGTCTGGGGCCAACGTCCTGACTTTC.

There are a few counts of this clone. This rearrangement joins TRBV30 to TRBJ1-3; D is unresolved. V lost 7 bases and J 0 bases, leaving 13 bases between the germline ends. The CDR3 runs to 14 residues. Germline V lookup: CDR1 GTSNPN, CDR2 SVGIG (reference sequence). CDR3: CASKSRISGNTIYF. CDR3 in DNA: TGTGCCTCAAAATCGAGGATCTCTGGAAACACCATATATTTT. Full variable domain (rest looked up from reference TRBV30 and TRBJ1-3): SQTIHQWPATLVQPVGSPLSLECTVEGTSNPNLYWYRQAAGRGLQLLFYSVGIGQISSEVPQNLSASRPQDRQFILSSKKLLLSDSGFYLCASKSRISGNTIYFGEGSWLTVV.

The rearrangement uses TRBV27 and TRBJ2-7; 9 bases align to TRBD2. From germline, CDR1 is MNHEY and CDR2 SMNVEV (reference sequence). This CDR3 comprises 11 residues. Unmatched junction bases numbered 3, after V lost 4 bases and J lost 11 bases. The DNA of the CDR3 is TGTGCCAGCAGTTACGCGGGAGGGGAGTACTTC. This sequence encodes CASSYAGGEYF.

This chain links TRBV29-1 with TRBJ2-3; 12 bases are shared with TRBD2. The V segment lost 7 bases and the J segment 4 bases; nucleotides outside the gene matches: 3. This CDR3 has 13 residues. Germline V gene sequence: CDR1 SQVTM, CDR2 ANQGSEA. The CDR3 region has the DNA TGCAGCGCGACTAGCGGGAGCGCAGATACGCAGTATTTT. This translates into CSATSGSADTQYF.

The rearrangement uses TRBV28 and TRBJ2-3; possible D gene TRBD2, 5 bases. Germline CDR1 is MDHEN and CDR2 is SYDVKM. This CDR3 has 15 residues. V lost 2 bases to trimming and J lost 1 base, with 10 bases between them. In DNA form, the CDR3 reads TGTGCCAGCAGTTTACGAGGAGGCGGCACAGATACGCAGTATTTT. This codes for CASSLRGGGTDTQYF.

This sequence joins TRBV5-6 and TRBJ1-3, with D maybe TRBD1 (6 bases). Trimming shortened V by 3 bases and J by 0 bases, and 13 bases separated the two germline ends. This CDR3 has 16 residues. Germline CDR1 and CDR2: SGHDT and YYEEEE. The CDR3 loop is CASSYGGGASGNTIYF. CDR3 DNA: TGTGCCAGCAGCTATGGCGGGGGGGCCTCTGGAAACACCATATATTTT.

This chain connects TRBV28 to TRBJ1-5, with 7 bases aligning to TRBD1. From germline, CDR1 is MDHEN and CDR2 SYDVKM. The CDR3 runs 16 residues. Unmatched junction bases numbered 8, after V lost 3 bases and J lost 3 bases. The CDR3 region is CASSFIAGTVNQPQHF. The CDR3 DNA is TGTGCCAGCAGTTTCATAGCCGGGACAGTCAATCAGCCCCAGCATTTT.